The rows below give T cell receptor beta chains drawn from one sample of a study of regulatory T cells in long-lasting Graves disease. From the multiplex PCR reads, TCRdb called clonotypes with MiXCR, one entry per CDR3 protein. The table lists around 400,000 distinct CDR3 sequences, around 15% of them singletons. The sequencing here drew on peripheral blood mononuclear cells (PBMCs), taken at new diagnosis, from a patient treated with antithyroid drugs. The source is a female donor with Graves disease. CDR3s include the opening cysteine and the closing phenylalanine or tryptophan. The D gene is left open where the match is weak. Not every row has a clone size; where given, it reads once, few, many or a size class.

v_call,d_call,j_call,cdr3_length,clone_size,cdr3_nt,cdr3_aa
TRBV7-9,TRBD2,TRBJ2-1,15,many,TGTGCCAGCAGCCCTTACCATAGCGGGGCCAATGAGCAGTTCTTC,CASSPYHSGANEQFF
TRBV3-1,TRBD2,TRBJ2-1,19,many,TGTGCCAGCGAGGATTCCGGGACTAGCGGACTAAGCTCCTACAATGAGCAGTTCTTC,CASEDSGTSGLSSYNEQFF
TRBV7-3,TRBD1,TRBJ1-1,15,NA,TGTGCCAGCAGCTTAACGCTTGGACAGGGCACTGAAGCTTTCTTT,CASSLTLGQGTEAFF
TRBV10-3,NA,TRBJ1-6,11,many,TGTGCCATCAGTGAGTTTTCGTCGGTGGAATTT,CAISEFSSVEF
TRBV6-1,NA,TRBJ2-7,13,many,TGTGCCAGCAGTGGGCACGGAGCCTACGAGCAGTACTTC,CASSGHGAYEQYF
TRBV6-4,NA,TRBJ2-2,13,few,TGTGCCACCAGAAAAGGGGCCACCGGGGAGCTGTTTTTT,CATRKGATGELFF
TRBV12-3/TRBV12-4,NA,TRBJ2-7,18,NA,TGTGCCAGCAGTCCCTTAGGGGGAGATGGGGCGAGCTCCTACGAGCAGTACTTC,CASSPLGGDGASSYEQYF
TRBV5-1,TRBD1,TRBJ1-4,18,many,TGCGCCAGCAGCTCCGGGACAGGGGGCGGAAGGGCTAATGAAAAACTGTTTTTT,CASSSGTGGGRANEKLFF
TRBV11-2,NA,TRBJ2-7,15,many,TGTGCCAGCAGCGCGGACTCCCTAGGGGAATACGAGCAGTACTTC,CASSADSLGEYEQYF
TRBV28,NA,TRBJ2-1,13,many,TGTGCCAGCAGTTTAGAATCTAACAATGAGCAGTTCTTC,CASSLESNNEQFF
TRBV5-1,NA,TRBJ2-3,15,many,TGTGCCAGCAGCTTAGTGGGTACCACAACAGATACGCAGTATTTT,CASSLVGTTTDTQYF
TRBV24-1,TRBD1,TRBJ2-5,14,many,TGTGCCACCAGCGCTTCGGGACAGGAGCAGACCCAGTACTTC,CATSASGQEQTQYF
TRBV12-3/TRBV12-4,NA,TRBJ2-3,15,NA,TGTGCCAGCCGTTCTACCAAATGGATCACGGATACGCAGTATTTT,CASRSTKWITDTQYF
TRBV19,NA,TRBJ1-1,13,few,TGTGCCAGTAGTACTCAGGGAGGCAGGGAAGCTTTCTTT,CASSTQGGREAFF
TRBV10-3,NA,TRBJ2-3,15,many,TGTGCCATCAGTGAGTCTCTACGGGCCACAGATACGCAGTATTTT,CAISESLRATDTQYF
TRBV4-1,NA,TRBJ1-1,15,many,TGCGCCAGCAGCCTGCAGGGAGACAGGAAAACTGAAGCTTTCTTT,CASSLQGDRKTEAFF
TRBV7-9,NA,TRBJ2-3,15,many,TGTGCCAGCAGCCTAATTCTGGAATACCGAGATACGCAGTATTTT,CASSLILEYRDTQYF
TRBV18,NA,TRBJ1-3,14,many,TGTGCCAGCTCGACCGACACCTCTGGAAACACCATATATTTT,CASSTDTSGNTIYF
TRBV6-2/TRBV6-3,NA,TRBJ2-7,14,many,TGTGCCAGCAGTTACTCGACACTAACCTACGAGCAGTACTTC,CASSYSTLTYEQYF
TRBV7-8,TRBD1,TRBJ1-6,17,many,TGTGCCAGCAGAGCGACAGGGTTGAGCTCCTATAATTCACCCCTCCACTTT,CASRATGLSSYNSPLHF
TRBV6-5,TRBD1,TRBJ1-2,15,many,TGTGCCAGCAGTTTCCCACCCGGGACAGCTAGGAGCTACACCTTC,CASSFPPGTARSYTF
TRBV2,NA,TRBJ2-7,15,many,TGTGCCAGCAGATCGGAACCAGGATTCTCCTACGAGCAGTACTTC,CASRSEPGFSYEQYF
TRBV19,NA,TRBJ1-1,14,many,TGTGCCAGTACCTCAACTGGGCAGGTGCATCGAGCTTTCTTT,CASTSTGQVHRAFF
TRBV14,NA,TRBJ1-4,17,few,TGTGCCAGCAGCCAAGATCTTTTAGGACCAACTAATGAAAAACTGTTTTTT,CASSQDLLGPTNEKLFF
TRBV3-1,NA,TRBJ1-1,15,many,TGTGCCAGCAGCCAACCTAGGGCAGGGGTTTCTGAAGCTTTCTTT,CASSQPRAGVSEAFF
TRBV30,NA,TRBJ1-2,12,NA,TGTGCCTTACTCAGGGGCGAGTATGGCTACACCTTC,CALLRGEYGYTF
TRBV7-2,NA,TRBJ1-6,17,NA,TGTGCCAGCAGCCCCATAAGCCGACACTCCTATAATTCACCCCTCCACTTT,CASSPISRHSYNSPLHF